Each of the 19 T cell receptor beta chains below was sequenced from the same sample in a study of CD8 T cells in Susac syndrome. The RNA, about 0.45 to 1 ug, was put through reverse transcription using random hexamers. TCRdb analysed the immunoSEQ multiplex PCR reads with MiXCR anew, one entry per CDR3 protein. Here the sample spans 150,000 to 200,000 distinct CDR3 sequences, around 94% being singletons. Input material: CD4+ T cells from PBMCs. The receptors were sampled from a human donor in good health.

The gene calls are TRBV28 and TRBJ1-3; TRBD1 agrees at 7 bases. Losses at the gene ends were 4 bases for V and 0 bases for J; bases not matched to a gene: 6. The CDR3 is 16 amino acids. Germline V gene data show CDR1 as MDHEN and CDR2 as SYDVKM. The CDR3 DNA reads TGTGCCAGCAGTTCGACCGGGACAGACTCTGGAAACACCATATATTTT. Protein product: CASSSTGTDSGNTIYF.

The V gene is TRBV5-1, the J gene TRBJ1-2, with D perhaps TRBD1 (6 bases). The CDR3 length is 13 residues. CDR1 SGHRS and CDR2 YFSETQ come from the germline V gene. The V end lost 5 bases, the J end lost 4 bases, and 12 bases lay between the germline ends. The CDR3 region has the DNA TGCGCCAGCAGGAGGACAGAAGTCTATGGCTACACCTTC. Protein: CASRRTEVYGYTF.

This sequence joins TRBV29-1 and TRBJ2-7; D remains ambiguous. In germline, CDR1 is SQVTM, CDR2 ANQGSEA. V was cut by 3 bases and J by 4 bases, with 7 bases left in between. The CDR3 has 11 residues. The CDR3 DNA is TGCAGCGTTGATATGGGGTACGAGCAGTACTTC. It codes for CSVDMGYEQYF.

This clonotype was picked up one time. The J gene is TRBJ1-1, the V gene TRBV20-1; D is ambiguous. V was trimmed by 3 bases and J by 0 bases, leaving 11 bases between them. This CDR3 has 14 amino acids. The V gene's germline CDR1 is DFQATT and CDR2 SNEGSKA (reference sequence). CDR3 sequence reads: CSARSALMNTEAFF. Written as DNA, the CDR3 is TGCAGTGCTAGGTCAGCCTTAATGAACACTGAAGCTTTCTTT.

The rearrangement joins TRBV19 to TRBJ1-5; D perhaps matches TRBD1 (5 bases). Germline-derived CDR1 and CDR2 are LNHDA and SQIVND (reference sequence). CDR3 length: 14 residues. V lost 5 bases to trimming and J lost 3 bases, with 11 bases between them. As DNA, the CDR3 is TGTGCCAGTAGTGGCCAGGGCCTCAATCAGCCCCAGCATTTT. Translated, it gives CASSGQGLNQPQHF.

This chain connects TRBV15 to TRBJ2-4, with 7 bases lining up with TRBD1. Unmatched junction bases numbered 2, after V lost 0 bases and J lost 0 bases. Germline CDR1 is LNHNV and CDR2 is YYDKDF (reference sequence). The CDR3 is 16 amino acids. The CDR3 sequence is CATSRDQGVAKNIQYF. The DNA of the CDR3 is TGTGCCACCAGCAGAGATCAGGGGGTAGCCAAAAACATTCAGTACTTC. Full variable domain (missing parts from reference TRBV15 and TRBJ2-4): DAMVIQNPRYQVTQFGKPVTLSCSQTLNHNVMYWYQQKSSQAPKLLFHYYDKDFNNEADTPDNFQSRRPNTSFCFLDIRSPGLGDTAMYLCATSRDQGVAKNIQYFGAGTRLSVL.

The CDR3 sequence is CAWSPQGARGEKLFF. CDR3 nucleotides: TGTGCCTGGAGCCCACAGGGGGCGCGGGGTGAAAAACTGTTTTTT. The V gene is TRBV30, the J gene TRBJ1-4; 9 nucleotides agree with TRBD1. This CDR3 comprises 15 residues. V lost 3 bases and J lost 7; bases outside the gene matches: 9. Germline CDR1 and CDR2: GTSNPN and SVGIG (reference sequence). The entire variable domain, with the rest obtained from reference TRBV30 and TRBJ1-4, is as follows: SQTIHQWPATLVQPVGSPLSLECTVEGTSNPNLYWYRQAAGRGLQLLFYSVGIGQISSEVPQNLSASRPQDRQFILSSKKLLLSDSGFYLCAWSPQGARGEKLFFGSGTQLSVL.

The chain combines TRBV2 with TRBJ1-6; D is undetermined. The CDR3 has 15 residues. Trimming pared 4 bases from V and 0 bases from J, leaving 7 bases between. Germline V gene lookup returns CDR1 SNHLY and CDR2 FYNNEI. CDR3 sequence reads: CASSADISYNSPLHF. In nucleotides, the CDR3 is TGTGCCAGCAGTGCTGACATCTCCTATAATTCACCCCTCCACTTT.

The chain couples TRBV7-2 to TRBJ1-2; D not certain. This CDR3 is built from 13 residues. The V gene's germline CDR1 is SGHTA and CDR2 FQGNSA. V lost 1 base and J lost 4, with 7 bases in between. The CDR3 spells CASSLELVYGYTF. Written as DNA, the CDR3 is TGTGCCAGCAGCTTAGAGTTAGTCTATGGCTACACCTTC.

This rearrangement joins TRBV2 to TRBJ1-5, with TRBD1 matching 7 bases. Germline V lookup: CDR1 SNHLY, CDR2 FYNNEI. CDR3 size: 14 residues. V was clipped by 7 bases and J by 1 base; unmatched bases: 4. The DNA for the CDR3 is TGTGCCAGCAACAGGGGCTCAAGCAATCAGCCCCAGCATTTT. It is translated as CASNRGSSNQPQHF.

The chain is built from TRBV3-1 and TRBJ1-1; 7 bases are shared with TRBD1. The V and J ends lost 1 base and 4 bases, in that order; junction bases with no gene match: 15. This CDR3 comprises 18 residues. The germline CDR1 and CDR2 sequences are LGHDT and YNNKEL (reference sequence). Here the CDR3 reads CASSQAWQGVVGGTEAFF. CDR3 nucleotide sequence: TGTGCCAGCAGCCAAGCGTGGCAGGGGGTCGTCGGGGGCACTGAAGCTTTCTTT.

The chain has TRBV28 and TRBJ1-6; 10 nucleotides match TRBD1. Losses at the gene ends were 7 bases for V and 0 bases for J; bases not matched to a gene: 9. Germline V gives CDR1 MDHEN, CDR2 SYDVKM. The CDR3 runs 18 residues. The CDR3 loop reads CASTISWTGGSYNSPLHF. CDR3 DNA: TGTGCCAGCACCATTTCCTGGACAGGGGGCTCCTATAATTCACCCCTCCACTTT.

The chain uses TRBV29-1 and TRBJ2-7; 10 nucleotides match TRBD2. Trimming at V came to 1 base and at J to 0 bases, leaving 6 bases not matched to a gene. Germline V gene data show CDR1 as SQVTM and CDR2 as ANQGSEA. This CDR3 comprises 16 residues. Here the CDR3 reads CSVEGTLAGASYEQYF. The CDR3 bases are TGCAGCGTTGAAGGTACCCTAGCGGGGGCCTCCTACGAGCAGTACTTC.

Here the CDR3 DNA reads TGTGCCAGCAGCACAGGGGACAGGGGCAATTCACCCCTCCACTTT. Translated: CASSTGDRGNSPLHF. V is TRBV7-3 and J is TRBJ1-6; 10 bases agree with TRBD1. Germline values: CDR1 SGHTA, CDR2 FQGTGA. The V and J ends lost 5 bases and 7 bases, in that order; junction bases with no gene match: 5. CDR3 length equals 15 residues.

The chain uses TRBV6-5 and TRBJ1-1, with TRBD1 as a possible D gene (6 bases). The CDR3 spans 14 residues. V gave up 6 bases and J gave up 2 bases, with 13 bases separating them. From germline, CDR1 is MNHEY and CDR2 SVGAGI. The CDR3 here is CASRRQVKNTEAFF. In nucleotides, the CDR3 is TGTGCCAGCAGACGACAGGTGAAAAACACTGAAGCTTTCTTT.

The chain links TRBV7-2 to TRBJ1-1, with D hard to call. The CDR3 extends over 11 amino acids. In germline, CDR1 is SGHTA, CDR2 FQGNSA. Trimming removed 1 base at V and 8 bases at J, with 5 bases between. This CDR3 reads CASSLVREAFF. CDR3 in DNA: TGTGCCAGCAGCTTAGTCAGAGAAGCTTTCTTT.

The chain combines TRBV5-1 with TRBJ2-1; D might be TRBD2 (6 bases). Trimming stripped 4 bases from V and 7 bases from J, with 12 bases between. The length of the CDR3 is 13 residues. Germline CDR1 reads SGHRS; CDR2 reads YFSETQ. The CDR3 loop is CASSPGTANEQFF. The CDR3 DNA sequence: TGCGCCAGCAGCCCCGGGACTGCAAATGAGCAGTTCTTC.

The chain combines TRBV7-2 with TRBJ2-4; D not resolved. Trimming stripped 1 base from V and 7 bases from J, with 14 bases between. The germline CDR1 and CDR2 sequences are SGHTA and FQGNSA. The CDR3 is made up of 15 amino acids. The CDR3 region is CASSLVPQPSNIQYF. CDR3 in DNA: TGTGCCAGCAGCTTAGTCCCGCAGCCGTCGAACATTCAGTACTTC.

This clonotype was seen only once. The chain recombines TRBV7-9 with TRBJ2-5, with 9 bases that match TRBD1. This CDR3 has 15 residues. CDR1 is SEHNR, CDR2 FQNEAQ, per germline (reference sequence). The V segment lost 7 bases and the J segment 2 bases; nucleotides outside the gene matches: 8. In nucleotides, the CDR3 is TGTGCCAGCACTTACGGCGGGACAGGGCAAGAGACCCAGTACTTC. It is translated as CASTYGGTGQETQYF.